The 10 T cell receptor beta chains below were found in one sample sequenced in a study of shared clonotypes between healthy human individuals. Assay used: immunoSEQ multiplex PCR; TCRdb lists only in-frame clones, some missing. The sample gives fewer than 400,000 clones, less than 85% of which show up once; about 9.4% is in the top ten. What was sequenced was memory CD4+ T cells sorted from blood. This sample's subset: CD45RA-negative fraction. The receptor source for this set is a man aged 30 to 39 in good health.

The chain couples TRBV19 to TRBJ2-7; D possibly corresponds to TRBD1 (6 bases). Germline loops: CDR1 LNHDA, CDR2 SQIVND (reference sequence). V was clipped by 7 bases and J by 3 bases, with 19 bases between them. The CDR3 runs 15 residues. The DNA for the CDR3 is TGTGCCAGTACTTCGAAGGTGGGGGCTGGCTACGAGCAGTACTTC. It is translated as CASTSKVGAGYEQYF.

The rearrangement joins TRBV13 to TRBJ1-4; D perhaps matches TRBD1 (5 bases). Trimming pared 3 bases from V and 8 bases from J, leaving 16 bases between. CDR3 size: 15 residues. Germline V gives CDR1 PRHDT, CDR2 FYEKMQ (reference sequence). DNA of the CDR3: TGTGCCAGCAGCTTTTCAGGGCAGGGACGCGAAAAACTGTTTTTT. Translating gives CASSFSGQGREKLFF.

A word on this clone: Other DNA sequences of this sample code for an identical CDR3. The rearrangement uses TRBV5-1 and TRBJ2-6; possible D gene TRBD1, 6 bases. V lost 0 bases to trimming and J lost 4 bases, with 11 bases between them. CDR3 length equals 16 residues. CDR1 is SGHRS, CDR2 YFSETQ, per germline. In DNA, the CDR3 is TGCGCCAGCAGCTTGGGAACAGGGACCGGGGCCAACGTCCTGACTTTC. Translated: CASSLGTGTGANVLTF.

The rearrangement joins TRBV5-4 to TRBJ1-3, with D maybe TRBD1 (5 bases). Germline values: CDR1 SGHNT, CDR2 YYREEE (reference sequence). The V end was cut by 3 bases, the J end by 3 bases, with 13 bases between. There are 15 residues in the CDR3. CDR3 sequence reads: CASSSGPEGGNTIYF. For the CDR3, the DNA is TGTGCCAGCAGCTCGGGGCCAGAAGGTGGAAACACCATATATTTT.

V gene TRBV18 combines with J gene TRBJ2-4; D may be TRBD1 (6 bases). V lost 6 bases, J lost 8 bases, and 23 bases lay in between. Germline V gene sequence: CDR1 KGHSH, CDR2 LQKENI. There are 16 residues in the CDR3. CDR3 amino acids: CASSQISQGPVDIQYF. The CDR3, as DNA: TGTGCCAGCTCCCAGATTAGTCAGGGGCCGGTAGACATTCAGTACTTC. The full variable domain, rest sourced from reference TRBV18 and TRBJ2-4, is NAGVMQNPRHLVRRRGQEARLRCSPMKGHSHVYWYRQLPEEGLKFMVYLQKENIIDESGMPKERFSAEFPKEGPSILRIQQVVRGDSAAYFCASSQISQGPVDIQYFGAGTRLSVL.

This rearrangement joins TRBV29-1 to TRBJ1-1, with D possibly being TRBD1 (5 bases). Trimming took off 4 bases at V and 11 bases at J, with 17 bases between the two ends. CDR1 and CDR2 (germline): SQVTM, ANQGSEA. The CDR3 runs 12 residues. The CDR3 loop reads CSVVEFAGAAFF. The CDR3 nucleotides are TGCAGCGTTGTTGAATTTGCCGGGGCTGCTTTCTTT.

J is TRBJ2-7 and V is TRBV4-3, with D hard to call. V was trimmed by 4 bases and J by 2 bases, leaving 12 bases between them. Germline-derived CDR1 and CDR2 are LGHNA and YSLEER. The CDR3 is made up of 14 amino acids. CDR3 sequence: CASSLFAGTYEQYF. CDR3 DNA sequence: TGCGCCAGCAGCCTATTCGCTGGTACCTACGAGCAGTACTTC.

This chain joins TRBV5-1 and TRBJ2-3; tentative D call: TRBD1 (7 bases). Trimming pared 0 bases from V and 4 bases from J, leaving 24 bases between. CDR3 size: 19 residues. Germline V gives CDR1 SGHRS, CDR2 YFSETQ. This CDR3 is CASSLDAQWAGQPPDTQYF. The CDR3 DNA reads TGCGCCAGCAGCTTGGACGCTCAATGGGCGGGACAGCCCCCAGATACGCAGTATTTT. Supplemented by reference TRBV5-1 and TRBJ2-3, the full variable domain reads KAGVTQTPRYLIKTRGQQVTLSCSPISGHRSVSWYQQTPGQGLQFLFEYFSETQRNKGNFPGRFSGRQFSNSRSEMNVSTLELGDSALYLCASSLDAQWAGQPPDTQYFGPGTRLTVL.

This clone has just a few counts. The chain is built from TRBV29-1 and TRBJ1-5, with D possibly matching TRBD1 (5 bases). Trimming shortened V by 5 bases and J by 5 bases, and 19 bases separated the two germline ends. This CDR3 comprises 15 residues. The germline gives CDR1 SQVTM, CDR2 ANQGSEA. The CDR3 nucleotides are TGCAGCGTTTCAAACCGGGACGGTGGGGATCAGCCCCAGCATTTT. Translating it yields CSVSNRDGGDQPQHF.

This clone was counted at least ten times. The chain combines TRBV7-8 with TRBJ1-5; no firm D call. Germline V gives CDR1 SGHVS, CDR2 FQNEAQ. The CDR3 totals 16 residues. Trimming removed 2 bases from V and 2 bases from J, with 13 bases in between. CDR3 bases: TGTGCCAGCAGCTTATTAGCAACACACGGCAATCAGCCCCAGCATTTT. This encodes CASSLLATHGNQPQHF.